The rows below give T cell receptor beta chains drawn from one sample of a study of OX40 agonist ivuxolimab in advanced cancers. Assay used: immunoSEQ multiplex PCR; TCRdb lists only in-frame clones, some missing. The data contain around 77,000 clones, approximately 90% of them seen just once; the ten biggest clones take up 4.5% to 5%. The sequencing here drew on CD4+ or CD8+ T cells sorted from blood, taken in a trial of the OX40 agonist ivuxolimab. The receptors stem from an adult with an advanced solid tumor such as melanoma, head and neck, liver or kidney cancer. CDR3s include the opening cysteine and the closing phenylalanine or tryptophan. The D gene is left open where the match is weak. Where a row states a size, it is once, few, many or the class of an expanded clone; other rows omit it.

V gene	D gene	J gene	clone size	CDR3 DNA	CDR3 protein
TRBV15	.	TRBJ2-6	.	TGTGCCACCAGCAGGAGGAGGGTCTCTGGGGCCAACGTCCTGACTTTC	CATSRRRVSGANVLTF
TRBV14	.	TRBJ2-5	.	TGTGCCAGCAGCCGGACCCAAGAGACCCAGTACTTC	CASSRTQETQYF
TRBV28	.	TRBJ2-3	.	TGTGCCAGCAGTTTTGGTGATACGCAGTATTTT	CASSFGDTQYF
TRBV19	TRBD1	TRBJ1-3	once	TGTGCCAGTACCTACGAGGGGACAGCGTCTCACACCATATATTTT	CASTYEGTASHTIYF
TRBV28	.	TRBJ1-3	.	TGTGCCAGCAGTTTATTCCGGCTCCACTCTGGAAACACCATATATTTT	CASSLFRLHSGNTIYF
TRBV6-5	.	TRBJ2-3	.	TGTGCCAGCAGGTACAGGAAAAGCACAGATACGCAGTATTTT	CASRYRKSTDTQYF
TRBV11-2	.	TRBJ2-1	.	TGTGCCAGCAGCAAAGAGGGTAAAAACAATGAGCAGTTCTTC	CASSKEGKNNEQFF
TRBV7-2	.	TRBJ2-2	.	TGTGCCAGCAGCTTAGACCCCGGGAAGATGAACACCGGGGAGCTGTTTTTT	CASSLDPGKMNTGELFF
TRBV5-1	.	TRBJ1-4	.	TGCGCCAGCACCCCCCGCGGGGGCTCTGAAAAACTGTTTTTT	CASTPRGGSEKLFF
TRBV7-9	TRBD1	TRBJ1-1	.	TGTGCCAGCAGCAATCCTTTCCGGGACAGGGGGCTTGACACTGAAGCTTTCTTT	CASSNPFRDRGLDTEAFF
TRBV10-1	TRBD1	TRBJ2-2	.	TGCGCCACCCGGGACAGGAACACCGGGGAGCTGTTTTTT	CATRDRNTGELFF
TRBV18	.	TRBJ2-7	once	TGTGCCAGCTCACCGGACATCGCCGAGCAGTACTTC	CASSPDIAEQYF
TRBV27	TRBD2	TRBJ2-7	.	TGTGCCAGCGGACTAGCGGGAGCTCCGAGCTCCTACGAGCAGTACTTC	CASGLAGAPSSYEQYF
TRBV4-2	.	TRBJ2-1	.	TGTGCCAGCAGCCAAATCCCAGGGGGGGGACCCGACAATGAGCAGTTCTTC	CASSQIPGGGPDNEQFF
TRBV18	.	TRBJ2-2	.	TGTGCCAGCTCACCACGGACAGCTAACACCGGGGAGCTGTTTTTT	CASSPRTANTGELFF
TRBV11-3	TRBD2	TRBJ2-1	.	TGTGCCAGCAGCTCCATGACTAGCGGGAGGTACAATGAGCAGTTCTTC	CASSSMTSGRYNEQFF
TRBV7-2	TRBD1	TRBJ1-2	.	TGTGCCAGCAGCGTGGGACAGGTCATTAGCTATGGCTACACCTTC	CASSVGQVISYGYTF
TRBV6-1	.	TRBJ1-5	.	TGTGCCAGCAGCCAAGGGCAGGAGAATCAGCCCCAGCATTTT	CASSQGQENQPQHF